The text below deals with one T cell receptor (beta chain). The CDR3 sequence is 13 residues long. Trimming cost V 8 bases and J 4 bases; bases outside gene matches: 6. The germline V gene has CDR1 MNHEY and CDR2 SMNVEV (reference sequence). Here immunoSEQ multiplex PCR was the method, and the copy in TCRdb shows in-frame clones only, minus some. The table includes 1.5 million to 2.5 million clones, less than 95% detected once. The source of the sample is a study of shared clonotypes between healthy human individuals. Study-level information: The study used three CD4 naive, three CD4 memory, two CD8 naive and one CD8 memory plate per donor.

Selected positively for CCR7 and CD45RO-negative, naive CD8 cells excluded terminally differentiated effector memory CD45RA+ cells. The origin of this receptor is a young man in good health. Input material: naive CD8+ T cells sorted from blood. The rearrangement uses TRBV27 and TRBJ1-2; 8 bases are shared with TRBD1. CDR3 region: CASGPQGGYGYTF. CDR3 bases: TGTGCCAGCGGCCCACAGGGGGGCTATGGCTACACCTTC.